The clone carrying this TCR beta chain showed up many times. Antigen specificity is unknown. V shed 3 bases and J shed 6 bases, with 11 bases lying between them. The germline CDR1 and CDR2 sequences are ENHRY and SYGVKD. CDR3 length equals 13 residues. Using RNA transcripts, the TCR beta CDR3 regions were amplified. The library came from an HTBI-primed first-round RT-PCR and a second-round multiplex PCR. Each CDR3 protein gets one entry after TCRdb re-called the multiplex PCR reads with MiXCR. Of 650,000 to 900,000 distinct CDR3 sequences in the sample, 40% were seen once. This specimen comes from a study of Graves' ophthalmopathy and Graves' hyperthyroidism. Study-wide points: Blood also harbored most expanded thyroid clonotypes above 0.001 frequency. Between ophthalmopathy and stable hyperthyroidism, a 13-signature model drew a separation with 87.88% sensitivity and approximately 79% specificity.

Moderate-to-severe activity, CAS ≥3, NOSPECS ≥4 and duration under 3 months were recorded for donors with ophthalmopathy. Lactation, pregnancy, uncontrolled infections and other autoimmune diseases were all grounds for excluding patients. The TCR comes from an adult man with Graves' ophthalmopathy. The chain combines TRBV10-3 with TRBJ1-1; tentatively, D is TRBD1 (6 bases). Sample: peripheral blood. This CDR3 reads CAISEVDRPEAFF. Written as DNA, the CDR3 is TGTGCCATCAGTGAAGTTGACAGGCCTGAAGCTTTCTTT.